Each of the 17 T cell receptor beta chains below was sequenced from the same sample in a study of Graves' ophthalmopathy and Graves' hyperthyroidism. Scientists amplified the TCR beta CDR3 regions from RNA transcripts. HTBI primers served in a first-round RT-PCR, which a second-round multiplex PCR followed. TCRdb fed the multiplex PCR reads into MiXCR, producing one record per CDR3 protein. In the table there are hundreds of thousands of distinct CDR3 sequences, 22% of which are singletons. Sequencing was carried out using peripheral blood. The receptors were sampled from a woman younger than 30 with stable Graves' hyperthyroidism. Some clones in this sample may be carry-over from other donors' samples.

The chain uses TRBV11-2 and TRBJ1-2; D not certain. This CDR3 region has 14 residues. The ends were cut back, 1 base at V and 4 bases at J, with 10 bases in the middle. Per the germline V gene, CDR1 is SGHAT and CDR2 is FQNNGV. CDR3 residues: CASSLVSALYGYTF. The CDR3 DNA follows: TGTGCCAGCAGCTTAGTTTCGGCTCTCTATGGCTACACCTTC.

This clonotype was observed many times. The chain recombines TRBV10-3 with TRBJ1-1; D is unresolved. V lost 11 bases and J 1 base, leaving 11 bases between the germline ends. The CDR3 covers 12 residues. Germline CDR1 and CDR2: ENHRY and SYGVKD. CDR3 DNA: TGTGCCGCGCGACGGCCGAACACTGAAGCTTTCTTT. It translates to CAARRPNTEAFF.

The chain is built from TRBV6-2 or TRBV6-3 and TRBJ1-2; D possibly corresponds to TRBD1 (6 bases). This CDR3 spans 15 amino acids. V was clipped by 5 bases and J by 5 bases, with 18 bases between them. Germline values: CDR1 MNHEY, CDR2 SVGEGT. The CDR3 protein is CASSPDRGAWYGYTF. The CDR3 DNA follows: TGTGCCAGCAGTCCTGATCGGGGGGCTTGGTATGGCTACACCTTC.

The rearrangement links TRBV7-3 to TRBJ2-7, with TRBD1 as a possible D gene (6 bases). The CDR3 is 14 amino acids. Trimming shortened V by 4 bases and J by 0 bases, and 10 bases separated the two germline ends. Germline CDR1 and CDR2: SGHTA and FQGTGA. CDR3 nucleotide sequence: TGTGCCAGCAGCTCAGGGACAACCTCCTACGAGCAGTACTTC. Translation gives CASSSGTTSYEQYF. Variable domain in full (rest from reference TRBV7-3 and TRBJ2-7): GAGVSQTPSNKVTEKGKYVELRCDPISGHTALYWYRQSLGQGPEFLIYFQGTGAADDSGLPNDRFFAVRPEGSVSTLKIQRTERGDSAVYLCASSSGTTSYEQYFGPGTRLTVT.

This clonotype was observed at least ten times. The V and J genes are TRBV20-1 and TRBJ2-5; 10 bases are a match to TRBD2. The CDR3 has 17 amino acids. Germline V CDR1 and CDR2: DFQATT, SNEGSKA (reference sequence). The trim removed 3 bases at V and 5 bases at J, leaving 15 bases unmatched. The CDR3 reads CSASFLASGGWEETQYF. The CDR3 DNA sequence: TGCAGTGCTAGTTTTTTGGCTAGCGGGGGTTGGGAGGAGACCCAGTACTTC.

This clonotype occurred a few times. This may come from a read error, since a much larger clone is one base off. The chain joins TRBV10-1 to TRBJ2-5; TRBD2 might be the D (5 bases). The CDR3 contains 16 residues. CDR1 and CDR2 from the germline V gene are WNHNN and SYGVQD (reference sequence). CDR3 region: CASSESSRGSQEAQYF. In DNA form, the CDR3 reads TGCGCCAGCAGTGAGAGTTCTCGGGGTTCGCAAGAGGCCCAGTACTTC.

This clonotype was seen only a few times. V usage is TRBV20-1 and J usage is TRBJ1-2; no definite D call. The germline V and J ends were trimmed by 3 bases and 2 bases, with 16 bases remaining between them. This CDR3 contains 15 residues. The germline gives CDR1 DFQATT, CDR2 SNEGSKA (reference sequence). CDR3 loop: CSARDPRGVNYGYTF. In DNA form, the CDR3 reads TGCAGTGCTAGGGACCCTCGGGGAGTCAACTATGGCTACACCTTC.

This chain joins TRBV3-1 and TRBJ1-2, with D tentatively TRBD1 (5 bases). The CDR3 spans 13 residues. The germline CDR1 and CDR2 sequences are LGHDT and YNNKEL (reference sequence). V was clipped by 1 base and J by 8 bases, with 11 bases between them. The chain's CDR3 is CASSQARGNGYTF. In DNA form, the CDR3 reads TGTGCCAGCAGCCAAGCGCGGGGGAACGGCTACACCTTC.

The genes are TRBV20-1 and TRBJ1-2; D gene ambiguous. V was shortened by 1 base and J by 5 bases, with 11 bases between the two germline ends. The germline gives CDR1 DFQATT, CDR2 SNEGSKA (reference sequence). The CDR3 has 13 residues. CDR3 protein: CSARVAATYGYTF. For the CDR3, the DNA is TGCAGTGCTAGAGTTGCGGCCACATATGGCTACACCTTC.

This clonotype was recorded a few times. The chain employs TRBV27 and TRBJ1-1; a weak D match, TRBD1 (5 bases). V was clipped by 7 bases and J by 5 bases, with 17 bases between them. This CDR3 is 14 amino acids long. The V gene's germline CDR1 is MNHEY and CDR2 SMNVEV (reference sequence). In DNA form, the CDR3 reads TGTGCCAGCACCTTCGAGGGGAAGGGTACTGAAGCTTTCTTT. Amino acids: CASTFEGKGTEAFF.

This clonotype was counted ten times or more. V is TRBV29-1 and J is TRBJ2-2; D is uncertain. The CDR3 spans 11 residues. The V gene's germline CDR1 is SQVTM and CDR2 ANQGSEA. The germline V and J ends were trimmed by 6 bases and 3 bases, with 5 bases remaining between them. The CDR3 DNA is TGCAGCGTACATGACACCGGGGAGCTGTTTTTT. Translated, it gives CSVHDTGELFF.

This clonotype was observed many times. J is TRBJ2-5 and V is TRBV15, with D unclear. V dropped 0 bases and J dropped 5 bases, with 7 bases sitting between them. CDR1 and CDR2 (germline): LNHNV, YYDKDF (reference sequence). The CDR3 length is 13 residues. CDR3 nucleotide sequence: TGTGCCACCAGCAGAGATCTACGGGAGACCCAGTACTTC. This gives the protein CATSRDLRETQYF.

The table lists this clonotype with a few counts. This chain links TRBV30 with TRBJ2-4, with D tentatively TRBD1 or TRBD2 (6 bases each). CDR1 is GTSNPN, CDR2 SVGIG, per germline (reference sequence). V lost 0 bases, J lost 1 base, and 16 bases lay in between. The CDR3 consists of 17 residues. This CDR3 reads CAWSVRGLVRAKNIQYF. For the CDR3, the DNA is TGTGCCTGGAGTGTACGGGGGCTAGTCAGGGCCAAAAACATTCAGTACTTC.

This clonotype was observed many times. The chain joins TRBV7-2 to TRBJ1-2, with unresolved D. The V and J ends lost 5 bases and 4 bases respectively, with 8 bases between them. Germline-derived CDR1 and CDR2 are SGHTA and FQGNSA. This CDR3 has 12 residues. The CDR3 nucleotides read TGTGCCAGCAGCCCTTTCAGCTATGGCTACACCTTC. Protein: CASSPFSYGYTF.

The chain joins TRBV5-1 to TRBJ1-2; perhaps TRBD1 as D (6 bases). The CDR3 consists of 14 residues. Germline V gene lookup returns CDR1 SGHRS and CDR2 YFSETQ. V was clipped by 1 base and J by 11 bases, with 18 bases between them. The CDR3 region is CASSLSGTLGEYTF. CDR3 sequence (DNA): TGCGCCAGCAGCTTGTCAGGGACACTAGGCGAATACACCTTC.

This clonotype has at least ten counts. CDR3 bases: TGTGCCAGCAGCCCGCGGGCCCACACTGAAGCTTTCTTT. Translating it yields CASSPRAHTEAFF. The chain recombines TRBV7-8 with TRBJ1-1; D remains ambiguous. Germline-derived CDR1 and CDR2 are SGHVS and FQNEAQ. The CDR3 runs to 13 residues. V was pared by 5 bases and J by 3 bases, with 10 bases between.

This clonotype was detected many times. V usage is TRBV5-4 and J usage is TRBJ1-1; tentative D call: TRBD1 (6 bases). Looked up from germline, CDR1 is SGHNT and CDR2 is YYREEE (reference sequence). Trimming took off 3 bases at V and 4 bases at J, with 22 bases between the two ends. This CDR3 spans 17 amino acids. The CDR3: CASSWGLDSWKGTEAFF. CDR3 sequence (DNA): TGTGCCAGCAGCTGGGGACTGGACAGTTGGAAAGGCACTGAAGCTTTCTTT.